This TCR beta chain was obtained from a study of beta chain features in type 1 diabetes. All sorted populations exceeded 95% purity. This clone came up a few times. Its antigen remains unknown. Findings and limits, study-wide: These data did not resolve whether HLA type affects TCRB rearrangement. Comparison showed that naive, central memory and Treg TCRB repertoires appeared more similar among patients than among healthy donors.

Expressed TCRB transcripts were sequenced because the entire RNA isolate underwent reverse transcription. TCRdb's copy holds only in-frame clones and misses some; the assay was immunoSEQ multiplex PCR. The sample yields 200,000 to 300,000 clones, roughly 15% seen once. Germline V gives CDR1 SGHRS, CDR2 YFSETQ. The CDR3 consists of 14 residues. V was trimmed by 4 bases and J by 7 bases, leaving 15 bases between them. The chain is built from TRBV5-1 and TRBJ2-1; tentatively, D is TRBD2 (6 bases). The source material was naive CD4+ T cells from blood. The receptor was derived from a woman aged 35 to 49 in good health. CDR3 amino acids: CASSLALEGNEQFF. DNA of the CDR3: TGCGCCAGCAGCCTTGCTCTGGAGGGGAATGAGCAGTTCTTC. The complete variable domain, with remaining parts taken from reference TRBV5-1 and TRBJ2-1, reads KAGVTQTPRYLIKTRGQQVTLSCSPISGHRSVSWYQQTPGQGLQFLFEYFSETQRNKGNFPGRFSGRQFSNSRSEMNVSTLELGDSALYLCASSLALEGNEQFFGPGTRLTVL.